The T cell receptor beta chain under discussion was sequenced for a study of OX40 agonist ivuxolimab in advanced cancers. The wider study: Of the patients, three showed partial responses, one with hepatocellular carcinoma and two with cutaneous melanoma. Study results and caveats: Near-lowest levels of clonal expansion characterized partial responders at 0.1-3.0 mg/kg.

It was autoimmune disease history or systemic immunosuppression that excluded patients. Measured with immunoSEQ multiplex PCR; TCRdb has only the in-frame clones, and not every one. The sample yields tens of thousands of clones, approximately 89% seen once. This clone was observed a few times. The antigen remains unidentified. This TCR came from an adult with an advanced solid tumor such as melanoma, head and neck, liver or kidney cancer. Here the sequenced sample was CD4+ or CD8+ T cells sorted from blood, taken in a trial of the OX40 agonist ivuxolimab.

The DNA for the CDR3 is TGCAGCGCCGGGGACAGGGAAGCTGAAGCTTTCTTT. Protein: CSAGDREAEAFF. The chain joins TRBV29-1 to TRBJ1-1, with 9 bases matching TRBD1. The CDR3 runs 12 residues. V was pared by 7 bases and J by 6 bases, with 6 bases of the junction left unmatched. From germline, CDR1 is SQVTM and CDR2 ANQGSEA.